This T cell receptor (beta chain) was sequenced in a study of CD8+ T cells in alopecia areata. Described treatment: oral pan-JAK inhibitor, 5-10 mg twice daily. cDNA prepared by RNA extraction and subsequent reverse transcription served as the template for sequencing. Produced via immunoSEQ multiplex PCR; TCRdb's table is partial and in-frame only. Of 150,000 to 200,000 clones listed, 60% are singletons. The sequencing used CD4+ T cells sorted from blood, collected at week 24, from a patient treated with tofacitinib. The receptor's source is a human donor with alopecia areata.

The CDR3 here is CASSQIGTAGEQYF. The CDR3 region has the DNA TGCGCCAGCAGCCAAATCGGGACCGCTGGGGAGCAGTACTTC. The chain carries TRBV4-3 and TRBJ2-7; D may correspond to TRBD1 or TRBD2 (5 bases each). Trimming left V 2 bases short and J 7 bases short, with 15 bases between. In germline, CDR1 is LGHNA, CDR2 YSLEER. This CDR3 has 14 amino acids.